This entry lists 3 T cell receptor beta chains sequenced from one sample in a study of blood T cell repertoires in COVID-19. Using immunoSEQ multiplex PCR, the repertoire was profiled, and TCRdb retains in-frame clones only, with some absent. The sample carries 300,000 to 350,000 clones, roughly 88% recorded once. Sequencing used PBMCs or T cells enriched from blood (not recorded which). The receptors were gathered from a man younger than 45 who had recovered from COVID-19.

The CDR3 DNA sequence: TGTGCCAGCAGTTTCCGACTAGCGGGGGCGCGTCCGAACACCGGGGAGCTGTTTTTT. Protein sequence: CASSFRLAGARPNTGELFF. This chain links TRBV6-2 or TRBV6-3 with TRBJ2-2; 12 nucleotides align to TRBD2. V lost 4 bases and J lost 0; bases outside the gene matches: 9. Per the germline V gene, CDR1 is MNHEY and CDR2 is SVGEGT. The CDR3 consists of 19 residues.

About this clone itself: At the DNA level, this CDR3 is encoded by other sequences in the same sample as well. This chain joins TRBV7-9 and TRBJ1-2; tentatively, D is TRBD1 (6 bases). V lost 4 bases and J 8 bases, leaving 11 bases between the germline ends. Germline V gene data show CDR1 as SEHNR and CDR2 as FQNEAQ (reference sequence). This CDR3 contains 12 residues. CDR3 loop: CASSSSGGGYTF. The CDR3 nucleotides are TGTGCCAGCAGCTCCAGCGGGGGCGGCTACACCTTC.

The J gene is TRBJ2-3, the V gene TRBV2; TRBD1 might be the D (5 bases). Germline lookup yields CDR1 SNHLY and CDR2 FYNNEI. V was trimmed by 3 bases and J by 7 bases, leaving 14 bases between them. The CDR3 is made up of 14 amino acids. The CDR3 sequence: CASSESRGGYTQYF. In DNA form, the CDR3 reads TGTGCCAGCAGTGAGTCTAGGGGTGGATATACGCAGTATTTT.